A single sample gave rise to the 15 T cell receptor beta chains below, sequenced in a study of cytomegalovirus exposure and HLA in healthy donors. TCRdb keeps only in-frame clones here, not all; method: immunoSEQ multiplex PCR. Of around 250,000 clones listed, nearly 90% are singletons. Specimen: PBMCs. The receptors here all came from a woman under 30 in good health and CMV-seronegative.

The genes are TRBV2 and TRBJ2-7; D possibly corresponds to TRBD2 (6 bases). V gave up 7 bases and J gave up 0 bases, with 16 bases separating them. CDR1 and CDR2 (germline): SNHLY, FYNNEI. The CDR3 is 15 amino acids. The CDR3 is CASTPTGLFSYEQYF. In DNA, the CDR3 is TGTGCCAGCACCCCTACAGGACTATTCTCCTACGAGCAGTACTTC.

CDR3 amino acids: CASSDVRGTSTDTQYF. CDR3 bases: TGTGCCAGCAGTGATGTAAGGGGCACTAGCACAGATACGCAGTATTTT. The chain joins TRBV2 to TRBJ2-3; the D gene is possibly TRBD1 (5 bases). CDR1 is SNHLY, CDR2 FYNNEI, per germline. The CDR3 consists of 16 residues. V lost 3 bases to trimming and J lost 0 bases, with 13 bases between them.

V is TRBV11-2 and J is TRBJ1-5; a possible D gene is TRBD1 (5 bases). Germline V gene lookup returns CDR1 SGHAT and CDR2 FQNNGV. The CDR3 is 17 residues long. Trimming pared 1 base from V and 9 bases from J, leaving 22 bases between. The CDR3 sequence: CASSLVPRNRLVRPQHF. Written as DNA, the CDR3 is TGTGCCAGCAGCTTAGTGCCCCGCAACAGGTTGGTTAGGCCCCAGCATTTT.

Written as DNA, the CDR3 is TGCAGCGTCCGAACCGGGAGCTACGGGTGGGAGACCCAGTACTTC. As protein: CSVRTGSYGWETQYF. The chain uses TRBV29-1 and TRBJ2-5; D might be TRBD2 (6 bases). V was clipped by 6 bases and J by 5 bases, with 22 bases between them. Germline loops: CDR1 SQVTM, CDR2 ANQGSEA. The CDR3 runs 15 residues.

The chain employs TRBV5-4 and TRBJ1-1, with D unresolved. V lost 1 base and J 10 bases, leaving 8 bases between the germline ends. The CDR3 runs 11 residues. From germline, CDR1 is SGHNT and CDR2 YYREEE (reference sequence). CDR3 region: CASSLRGRAFF. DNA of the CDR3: TGTGCCAGCAGCTTGAGAGGGCGAGCTTTCTTT.

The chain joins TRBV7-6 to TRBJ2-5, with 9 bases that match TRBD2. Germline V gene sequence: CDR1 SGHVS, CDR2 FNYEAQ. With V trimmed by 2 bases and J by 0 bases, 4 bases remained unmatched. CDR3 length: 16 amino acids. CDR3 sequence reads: CASSLIAGVNQETQYF. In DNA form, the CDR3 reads TGTGCCAGCAGCTTAATAGCGGGGGTGAACCAAGAGACCCAGTACTTC.

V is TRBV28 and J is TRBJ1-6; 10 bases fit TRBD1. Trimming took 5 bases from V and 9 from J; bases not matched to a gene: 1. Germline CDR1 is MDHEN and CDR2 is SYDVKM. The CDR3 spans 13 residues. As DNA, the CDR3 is TGTGCCAGCAGTAGGGACAGGGGTTCACCCCTCCACTTT. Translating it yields CASSRDRGSPLHF.

The CDR3 coding sequence is TGTGCCAGCAGCCCACAGGGGACCACCGGGGAGCTGTTTTTT. Its protein product is CASSPQGTTGELFF. The rearrangement joins TRBV7-3 to TRBJ2-2, with 7 bases identical to TRBD1. V lost 5 bases and J lost 4; bases outside the gene matches: 4. This CDR3 is 14 amino acids long. Germline V lookup: CDR1 SGHTA, CDR2 FQGTGA.

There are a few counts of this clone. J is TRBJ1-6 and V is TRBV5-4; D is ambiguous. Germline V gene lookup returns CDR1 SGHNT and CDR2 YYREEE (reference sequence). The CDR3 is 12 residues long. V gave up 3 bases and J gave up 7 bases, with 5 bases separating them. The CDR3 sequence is CASSWRNSPLHF. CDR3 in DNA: TGTGCCAGCAGCTGGAGAAATTCACCCCTCCACTTT.

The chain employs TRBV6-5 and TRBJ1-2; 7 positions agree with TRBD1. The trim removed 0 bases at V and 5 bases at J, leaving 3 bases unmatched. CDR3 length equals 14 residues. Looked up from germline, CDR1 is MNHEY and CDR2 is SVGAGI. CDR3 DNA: TGTGCCAGCAGTTACTCCGGGACAGAGTATGGCTACACCTTC. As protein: CASSYSGTEYGYTF.

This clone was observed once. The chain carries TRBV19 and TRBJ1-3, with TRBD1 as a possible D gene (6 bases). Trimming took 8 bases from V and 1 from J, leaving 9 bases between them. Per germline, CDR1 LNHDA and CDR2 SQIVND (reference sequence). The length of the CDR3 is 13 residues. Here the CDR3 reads CASARGSGNTIYF. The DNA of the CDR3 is TGTGCCAGTGCTAGGGGGTCTGGAAACACCATATATTTT.

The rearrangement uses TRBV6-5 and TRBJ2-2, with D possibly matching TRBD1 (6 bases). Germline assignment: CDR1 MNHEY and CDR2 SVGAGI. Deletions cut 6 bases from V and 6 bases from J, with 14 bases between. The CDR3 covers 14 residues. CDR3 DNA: TGTGCCAGCAGCTCGACAGGATTCCCCGGGGAGCTGTTTTTT. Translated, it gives CASSSTGFPGELFF.

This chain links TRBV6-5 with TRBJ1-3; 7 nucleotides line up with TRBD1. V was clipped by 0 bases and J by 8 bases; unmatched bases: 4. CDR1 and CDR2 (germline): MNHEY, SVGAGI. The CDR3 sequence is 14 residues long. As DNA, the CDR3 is TGTGCCAGCAGTTACTCTGGGACAGTCGACACCATATATTTT. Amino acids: CASSYSGTVDTIYF.

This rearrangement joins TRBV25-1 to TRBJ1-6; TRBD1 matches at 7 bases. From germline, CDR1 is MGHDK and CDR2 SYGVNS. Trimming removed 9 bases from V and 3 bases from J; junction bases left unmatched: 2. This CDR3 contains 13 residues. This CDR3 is CASPGGYNSPLHF. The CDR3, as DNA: TGTGCCAGTCCAGGGGGCTATAATTCACCCCTCCACTTT.

The CDR3 loop reads CASSQVGHGNYEQYF. The DNA for the CDR3 is TGTGCCAGCAGCCAAGTAGGGCACGGGAACTACGAGCAGTACTTC. The V call is TRBV14, the J call TRBJ2-7; a possible D gene is TRBD2 (5 bases). Germline CDR1 reads SGHDN; CDR2 reads FVKESK. Trimming pared 1 base from V and 3 bases from J, leaving 13 bases between. The CDR3 consists of 15 residues.